These 15 T cell receptor beta chains originate from one sample sequenced in a study of blood T cell repertoires in COVID-19. Assay used: immunoSEQ multiplex PCR; TCRdb lists only in-frame clones, some missing. The sample includes about 310,000 clones, about 91% seen only once; the top ten take over 8%. The sample taken for sequencing was PBMCs or T cells enriched from blood (not recorded which). Receptors were obtained from a middle-aged woman who had recovered from COVID-19.

The chain links TRBV11-2 to TRBJ2-3, with D possibly TRBD2 on 7 matching bases. V lost 5 bases and J 2 bases, leaving 17 bases between the germline ends. Germline CDR1 is SGHAT and CDR2 is FQNNGV. The CDR3 totals 16 residues. This CDR3 reads CASSRAGGRSTDTQYF. Here the CDR3 DNA reads TGTGCCAGCAGCCGGGCCGGGGGGCGTTCCACAGATACGCAGTATTTT.

The CDR3 DNA is TGTGCCAGCAGCTTAGCGGGGGGGCTCGGCTATGGCTACACCTTC. The encoded protein is CASSLAGGLGYGYTF. V and J are TRBV7-2 and TRBJ1-2, with TRBD1 as a possible D gene (6 bases). The CDR3 loop spans 15 amino acids. The V and J ends lost 0 bases and 4 bases respectively, with 12 bases between them. Germline CDR1 reads SGHTA; CDR2 reads FQGNSA.

This chain uses TRBV7-3 with TRBJ2-1, with 16 bases aligning to TRBD2. After removal of 2 bases from V and 0 bases from J, the junction contained 7 bases not matched to a gene. CDR3 size: 20 residues. Germline values: CDR1 SGHTA, CDR2 FQGTGA. CDR3 region: CASSLGRGLAGGSSYNEQFF. The CDR3, as DNA: TGTGCCAGCAGCTTAGGGCGGGGACTAGCGGGAGGGAGCTCCTACAATGAGCAGTTCTTC.

The chain links TRBV7-9 to TRBJ1-6; weak D call: TRBD1 (6 bases). Per the germline V gene, CDR1 is SEHNR and CDR2 is FQNEAQ (reference sequence). Trimming removed 3 bases at V and 7 bases at J, with 13 bases between. This CDR3 has 15 amino acids. CDR3 DNA sequence: TGTGCCAGCAGCTTCGGACAGAACAGGAATTCACCCCTCCACTTT. Residues: CASSFGQNRNSPLHF.

V and J are TRBV7-2 and TRBJ1-3; TRBD1 aligns across 7 bases. There are 15 residues in the CDR3. Unmatched junction bases numbered 1, after V lost 2 bases and J lost 0 bases. Germline-derived CDR1 and CDR2 are SGHTA and FQGNSA. CDR3 in DNA: TGTGCCAGCAGCTTACAGGGGGACTCTGGAAACACCATATATTTT. Its protein product is CASSLQGDSGNTIYF.

The rearrangement uses TRBV5-6 and TRBJ1-1, with D possibly matching TRBD1 (5 bases). The V and J ends lost 4 bases and 1 base respectively, with 8 bases between them. Germline values: CDR1 SGHDT, CDR2 YYEEEE. This CDR3 has 13 amino acids. The CDR3 DNA reads TGTGCCAGCAGCATCACAGGGAACACTGAAGCTTTCTTT. Translating gives CASSITGNTEAFF.

As regards this clone: Other DNA sequences in this sample translate to the same CDR3. V and J are TRBV7-2 and TRBJ2-7; maybe TRBD2 (5 bases). Trimming removed 0 bases at V and 0 bases at J, with 9 bases between. The CDR3 runs to 15 residues. Germline values: CDR1 SGHTA, CDR2 FQGNSA. CDR3 sequence: CASSLAGGSSYEQYF. DNA for the CDR3: TGTGCCAGCAGCTTAGCGGGTGGGAGCTCCTACGAGCAGTACTTC.

The rearrangement uses TRBV11-2 and TRBJ2-1, with 10 bases lining up with TRBD2. The V and J ends lost 5 bases and 7 bases, in that order; junction bases with no gene match: 8. The CDR3 extends over 15 amino acids. The germline V gene has CDR1 SGHAT and CDR2 FQNNGV. CDR3 sequence (DNA): TGTGCCAGCAGCAAGGCTAGCGGGGGACGAAATGAGCAGTTCTTC. It is translated as CASSKASGGRNEQFF.

The chain employs TRBV2 and TRBJ2-3; D unresolved. With 4 bases removed from V and 2 bases from J, the gap between germline ends came to 13 bases. The CDR3 is 15 residues long. CDR1 is SNHLY, CDR2 FYNNEI, per germline. CDR3 DNA sequence: TGTGCCAGCAGTGGCCCGGTGCCCTCCACAGATACGCAGTATTTT. It specifies CASSGPVPSTDTQYF. Combining the CDR3 with reference TRBV2 and TRBJ2-3 gives the whole variable domain EPEVTQTPSHQVTQMGQEVILRCVPISNHLYFYWYRQILGQKVEFLVSFYNNEISEKSEIFDDQFSVERPDGSNFTLKIRSTKLEDSAMYFCASSGPVPSTDTQYFGPGTRLTVL.

This chain connects TRBV7-8 to TRBJ1-2; a possible D gene is TRBD1 (5 bases). In germline, CDR1 is SGHVS, CDR2 FQNEAQ. The V gene lost 1 base and the J gene lost 6 bases, with 9 bases spanning the gap. The CDR3 extends over 13 amino acids. The CDR3 bases are TGTGCCAGCAGCTTAGTGGGGCAGGATGGCTACACCTTC. Translated: CASSLVGQDGYTF.

V usage is TRBV5-1 and J usage is TRBJ2-1; D may be TRBD1 (5 bases). V lost 6 bases and J 4 bases, leaving 11 bases between the germline ends. Germline V gene lookup returns CDR1 SGHRS and CDR2 YFSETQ. This CDR3 is built from 13 residues. CDR3 residues: CASTRTNYNEQFF. The CDR3 DNA follows: TGCGCCAGCACCAGGACAAATTACAATGAGCAGTTCTTC.

J is TRBJ1-1 and V is TRBV27, with a possible D match to TRBD1 (5 bases). CDR1 MNHEY and CDR2 SMNVEV come from the germline V gene (reference sequence). Trimming took 3 bases from V and 0 from J, leaving 11 bases between them. The CDR3 has 15 amino acids. CDR3 sequence: CASSLGGGMNTEAFF. The CDR3 nucleotides are TGTGCCAGCAGTTTGGGGGGAGGGATGAACACTGAAGCTTTCTTT.

This chain connects TRBV18 to TRBJ2-2; TRBD1 matches at 8 bases. The CDR3 extends over 17 amino acids. Germline V lookup: CDR1 KGHSH, CDR2 LQKENI. After removal of 3 bases from V and 1 base from J, the junction contained 7 bases not matched to a gene. The CDR3 sequence: CASSPFDRGLNTGELFF. The CDR3 DNA is TGTGCCAGCTCACCGTTCGACAGGGGATTGAACACCGGGGAGCTGTTTTTT. Looking up the rest from reference TRBV18 and TRBJ2-2 gives the full variable domain: NAGVMQNPRHLVRRRGQEARLRCSPMKGHSHVYWYRQLPEEGLKFMVYLQKENIIDESGMPKERFSAEFPKEGPSILRIQQVVRGDSAAYFCASSPFDRGLNTGELFFGEGSRLTVL.

The chain employs TRBV7-2 and TRBJ1-2, with D unclear. CDR1 and CDR2 from the germline V gene are SGHTA and FQGNSA. Trimming cost V 3 bases and J 0 bases, with 14 bases left between them. The CDR3 is made up of 16 amino acids. This chain's CDR3 is CASSFVAGEANYGYTF. Written as DNA, the CDR3 is TGTGCCAGCAGCTTCGTCGCCGGGGAGGCTAACTATGGCTACACCTTC.

The count of this clone is one. This sequence joins TRBV3-1 (or the pseudogene TRBV3-2) and TRBJ2-2, with TRBD1 matching 12 bases. The CDR3 extends over 17 amino acids. V shed 3 bases and J 6 bases; nucleotides not matched to a gene: 8. Germline V gene data show CDR1 as LGHDT and CDR2 as YNNKEL (reference sequence). In DNA form, the CDR3 reads TGTGCCAGCAGCCATCCCCTTGGGACAGGGGGCTCCGGGGAGCTGTTTTTT. Amino acid sequence: CASSHPLGTGGSGELFF.